This T cell receptor beta chain was identified in a study of cytomegalovirus exposure and HLA in healthy donors. A multiplex PCR was run with 60 Vbeta primers and 13 Jbeta primers. Assay used: immunoSEQ multiplex PCR; TCRdb lists only in-frame clones, some missing. Among more than 95,000 clones, around 68% were seen once, and the ten largest hold 11%. The sequencing input was PBMCs. This clonotype was sampled from a woman between 50 and 59 years old in good health and CMV-seropositive.

In DNA, the CDR3 is TGTGCCCGCGGACGGACTTACACTGAAGCTTTCTTT. This gives the protein CARGRTYTEAFF. The chain employs TRBV30 and TRBJ1-1, with D unresolved. This CDR3 contains 12 residues. Germline CDR1 GTSNPN, CDR2 SVGIG (reference sequence). V lost 8 bases and J 3 bases, leaving 13 bases between the germline ends.